The 21 T cell receptor beta chains below all came from one sample that was sequenced in a study of blood T cell repertoires in COVID-19. The protocol was immunoSEQ multiplex PCR, while the TCRdb copy is restricted to in-frame clones and leaves out a portion. This sample has about 190,000 clones, with about 89% found just once. The sample was peripheral blood. These receptors came from a man aged 40-49 years with acute or convalescent COVID-19.

V and J are TRBV27 and TRBJ1-5; no clear D. The CDR3 covers 12 residues. Trimming took off 0 bases at V and 9 bases at J, with 6 bases between the two ends. CDR1 is MNHEY and CDR2 is SMNVEV in the germline V gene (reference sequence). CDR3 nucleotides: TGTGCCAGCAGTTTATCGGGAGGGCCCCAGCATTTT. Residues: CASSLSGGPQHF.

This chain joins TRBV6-2 or TRBV6-3 and TRBJ1-2; possibly TRBD1 for D (6 bases). The CDR3 covers 17 residues. Trimming left V 0 bases short and J 4 bases short, with 18 bases between. The germline V gene has CDR1 MNHEY and CDR2 SVGEGT. CDR3 nucleotide sequence: TGTGCCAGCAGTTACTCTTTTTTTGGACAGCCCGGCTATGGCTACACCTTC. Amino acid sequence: CASSYSFFGQPGYGYTF.

The rearrangement joins TRBV5-1 to TRBJ1-3; D is undetermined. CDR3 length equals 14 residues. In germline, CDR1 is SGHRS, CDR2 YFSETQ. The V end lost 0 bases, the J end lost 3 bases, and 7 bases lay between the germline ends. The DNA of the CDR3 is TGCGCCAGCAGCTTGGGTGCGATTGGAAACACCATATATTTT. Translated, it gives CASSLGAIGNTIYF.

V usage is TRBV3-1 (or the pseudogene TRBV3-2) and J usage is TRBJ2-3; 8 nucleotides match TRBD1. This CDR3 spans 17 amino acids. Germline CDR1 and CDR2: LGHDT and YNNKEL (reference sequence). Trimming took 3 bases from V and 1 from J; bases not matched to a gene: 9. CDR3 residues: CASSQTGTGGGTDTQYF. Written as DNA, the CDR3 is TGTGCCAGCAGCCAGACCGGGACAGGTGGAGGCACAGATACGCAGTATTTT.

The genes are TRBV19 and TRBJ1-2; 7 bases are shared with TRBD1. This CDR3 is built from 12 residues. The trim removed 5 bases at V and 10 bases at J, leaving 7 bases unmatched. Germline-derived CDR1 and CDR2 are LNHDA and SQIVND (reference sequence). CDR3 protein: CASSAHRGDYTF. The CDR3 region has the DNA TGTGCCAGTAGTGCCCACAGGGGCGACTACACCTTC.

V is TRBV3-1 (or the pseudogene TRBV3-2) and J is TRBJ2-4, with a tentative D call TRBD1 (5 bases). Trimming removed 3 bases at V and 1 base at J, with 22 bases between. CDR1 LGHDT and CDR2 YNNKEL come from the germline V gene (reference sequence). The CDR3 length is 19 residues. The CDR3: CASSQRFTGSLTAKNIQYF. CDR3 DNA sequence: TGTGCCAGCAGCCAGAGGTTTACAGGCTCCTTGACGGCCAAAAACATTCAGTACTTC.

The V call is TRBV6-2 or TRBV6-3, the J call TRBJ2-7; TRBD2 aligns across 10 bases. CDR1 and CDR2 from the germline V gene are MNHEY and SVGEGT. The CDR3 consists of 15 residues. Losses at the gene ends were 2 bases for V and 6 bases for J; bases not matched to a gene: 7. The CDR3: CASSYIAGGVSEQYF. CDR3 DNA sequence: TGTGCCAGCAGTTACATAGCGGGGGGAGTCTCCGAGCAGTACTTC.

V is TRBV2 and J is TRBJ2-1; possibly TRBD2 for D (7 bases). The CDR3 has 15 residues. Germline CDR1 and CDR2: SNHLY and FYNNEI. Trimming cost V 2 bases and J 9 bases, with 17 bases left between them. The CDR3 region is CASSETGGRSSEQFF. For the CDR3, the DNA is TGTGCCAGCAGTGAAACGGGGGGCCGATCGAGTGAGCAGTTCTTC.

This chain uses TRBV4-3 with TRBJ2-3; D is unresolved. The V and J ends lost 2 bases and 2 bases respectively, with 5 bases between them. This CDR3 is built from 13 residues. Looked up from germline, CDR1 is LGHNA and CDR2 is YSLEER. In DNA, the CDR3 is TGCGCCAGCAGCCAACTTTTCACAGATACGCAGTATTTT. It translates to CASSQLFTDTQYF.

The J gene is TRBJ1-4, the V gene TRBV3-1 (or the pseudogene TRBV3-2); D not resolved. Per germline, CDR1 LGHDT and CDR2 YNNKEL (reference sequence). Trimming shortened V by 1 base and J by 0 bases, and 12 bases separated the two germline ends. The CDR3 is 17 amino acids. In nucleotides, the CDR3 is TGTGCCAGCAGCCAAGTGGCGGCCCTGACAACTAATGAAAAACTGTTTTTT. Translation: CASSQVAALTTNEKLFF.

The V and J genes are TRBV15 and TRBJ1-2; no definite D call. The CDR3 spans 13 residues. Germline CDR1 LNHNV, CDR2 YYDKDF (reference sequence). V lost 0 bases to trimming and J lost 8 bases, with 10 bases between them. The DNA of the CDR3 is TGTGCCACCAGCAGAGATCAACAGTTCGGCTACACCTTC. It codes for CATSRDQQFGYTF.

This chain joins TRBV7-2 and TRBJ1-6; TRBD1 aligns across 9 bases. V shed 4 bases and J 9 bases; nucleotides not matched to a gene: 1. The CDR3 has 13 residues. Germline V gene data show CDR1 as SGHTA and CDR2 as FQGNSA. The CDR3 region has the DNA TGTGCCAGCAGCTCGACAGGGGGTTCACCCCTCCACTTT. Protein product: CASSSTGGSPLHF.

The chain couples TRBV4-3 to TRBJ1-3; D gene ambiguous. V was cut by 0 bases and J by 1 base, with 10 bases left in between. Germline assignment: CDR1 LGHNA and CDR2 YSLEER. This CDR3 has 16 amino acids. Here the CDR3 DNA reads TGCGCCAGCAGCCAAGATGTAATATTATCTGGAAACACCATATATTTT. As protein: CASSQDVILSGNTIYF.

The chain carries TRBV5-4 and TRBJ2-3; D is perhaps TRBD2 (7 bases). The CDR3 contains 14 residues. CDR1 is SGHNT, CDR2 YYREEE, per germline (reference sequence). V was shortened by 0 bases and J by 5 bases, with 10 bases between the two germline ends. The CDR3 nucleotides read TGTGCCAGCAGCTTGGGCGGGGGCGGAGATACGCAGTATTTT. Translating it yields CASSLGGGGDTQYF.

This chain links TRBV6-4 with TRBJ1-4, with TRBD1 matching over 7 bases. The CDR3 extends over 15 amino acids. The germline gives CDR1 MRHNA, CDR2 SNTAGT. V shed 6 bases and J 3 bases; nucleotides not matched to a gene: 7. The CDR3 DNA reads TGTGCCAGCAGATCTACCGGGACAGCTAATGAAAAACTGTTTTTT. It encodes CASRSTGTANEKLFF.

V and J are TRBV30 and TRBJ2-3; 10 nucleotides line up with TRBD2. V was clipped by 8 bases and J by 2 bases; unmatched bases: 4. Germline CDR1 is GTSNPN and CDR2 is SVGIG (reference sequence). The CDR3 is 13 residues long. CDR3 sequence reads: CASSGGHTDTQYF. The DNA of the CDR3 is TGTGCCAGTAGCGGGGGGCACACAGATACGCAGTATTTT.

J is TRBJ2-7 and V is TRBV9; TRBD1 matches at 9 bases. Germline CDR1 and CDR2: SGDLS and YYNGEE. This CDR3 spans 14 amino acids. J gave up 5 bases and V 3 bases, and 6 bases lay outside the gene matches. The CDR3 loop reads CASSGGQGLHEQYF. Here the CDR3 DNA reads TGTGCCAGCAGCGGGGGACAGGGTCTCCACGAGCAGTACTTC.

The chain combines TRBV30 with TRBJ2-7; TRBD1 matches 7 bases. V dropped 4 bases and J dropped 3; count of bases not matched to a gene: 0. The CDR3 has 11 amino acids. CDR1 and CDR2 (germline): GTSNPN, SVGIG (reference sequence). CDR3 sequence reads: CAWNRGYEQYF. The CDR3, as DNA: TGTGCCTGGAACAGGGGCTACGAGCAGTACTTC. Looking up the rest from reference TRBV30 and TRBJ2-7 gives the full variable domain: SQTIHQWPATLVQPVGSPLSLECTVEGTSNPNLYWYRQAAGRGLQLLFYSVGIGQISSEVPQNLSASRPQDRQFILSSKKLLLSDSGFYLCAWNRGYEQYFGPGTRLTVT.

This chain connects TRBV3-1 (or the pseudogene TRBV3-2) to TRBJ2-5; 9 bases agree with TRBD2. The V gene end was trimmed by 3 bases and the J gene end by 1 base; junction bases not matched to a gene: 0. Per germline, CDR1 LGHDT and CDR2 YNNKEL (reference sequence). CDR3 length: 14 residues. The CDR3 DNA sequence: TGTGCCAGCAGCCAGCGGGGGGGCCAAGAGACCCAGTACTTC. Translated: CASSQRGGQETQYF.

The V gene is TRBV24-1, the J gene TRBJ2-7, with TRBD1 as a possible D gene (6 bases). The ends were cut back, 4 bases at V and 3 bases at J, with 18 bases in the middle. The V gene's germline CDR1 is KGHDR and CDR2 SFDVKD. This CDR3 is 16 amino acids long. The CDR3 DNA follows: TGTGCCACCAGTGAGTCGGCTGGGGGCAATTACTACGAGCAGTACTTC. It codes for CATSESAGGNYYEQYF.

This chain links TRBV20-1 with TRBJ1-5, with TRBD1 matching over 7 bases. CDR1 and CDR2 from the germline V gene are DFQATT and SNEGSKA (reference sequence). The CDR3 is made up of 12 amino acids. V dropped 6 bases and J dropped 5; count of bases not matched to a gene: 4. CDR3 nucleotide sequence: TGCAGTGCGAGTCAGGGGGATCAGCCCCAGCATTTT. Residues: CSASQGDQPQHF.